Each of the 15 T cell receptor beta chains below was sequenced from the same sample in a study of blood T cell repertoires in COVID-19. Only in-frame clones appear in the TCRdb table, and some are missing; sequencing was by immunoSEQ multiplex PCR. The sample has 60,000 to 90,000 clones, less than 90% seen once. Source material: peripheral blood. These receptors were obtained from a human donor in a cohort sampled during active COVID-19.

This clone has more than one count but fewer than ten. CDR3 coding DNA: TGTGCCAGCAGCCCTATGACAGGGGGGAATTCACCCCTCCACTTT. Translation: CASSPMTGGNSPLHF. The chain joins TRBV3-1 (or the pseudogene TRBV3-2) to TRBJ1-6, with 9 bases that match TRBD1. This CDR3 comprises 15 residues. The ends lost 4 bases at V and 7 bases at J; junction bases unmatched: 5. Per germline, CDR1 LGHDT and CDR2 YNNKEL (reference sequence).

The rearrangement uses TRBV5-1 and TRBJ2-2; D possibly corresponds to TRBD1 (6 bases). The V end lost 6 bases, the J end lost 0 bases, and 15 bases lay between the germline ends. The CDR3 is 16 residues long. Germline V gene data show CDR1 as SGHRS and CDR2 as YFSETQ. CDR3 sequence (DNA): TGCGCCAGCACCCCGCTTGGACAGCCGAACACCGGGGAGCTGTTTTTT. This sequence encodes CASTPLGQPNTGELFF.

The V gene is TRBV7-3, the J gene TRBJ2-3; no reliable D call. In germline, CDR1 is SGHTA, CDR2 FQGTGA. V lost 2 bases and J 7 bases, leaving 16 bases between the germline ends. CDR3 length equals 15 residues. In DNA, the CDR3 is TGTGCCAGCAGCTTAGGGCCTGCGAGCAAAAATACGCAGTATTTT. This codes for CASSLGPASKNTQYF. Full variable domain (remainder filled in from reference TRBV7-3 and TRBJ2-3): GAGVSQTPSNKVTEKGKYVELRCDPISGHTALYWYRQSLGQGPEFLIYFQGTGAADDSGLPNDRFFAVRPEGSVSTLKIQRTERGDSAVYLCASSLGPASKNTQYFGPGTRLTVL.

The J gene is TRBJ2-7, the V gene TRBV5-1; 7 bases are a match to TRBD1. The CDR3 has 16 amino acids. Germline V gives CDR1 SGHRS, CDR2 YFSETQ. The junction had 11 bases not matched to a gene; V was cut back by 3 bases and J by 2 bases. CDR3 DNA sequence: TGCGCCAGCAGCTCTTCTTTGGGACAGCTCGCCTACGAGCAGTACTTC. Amino acid sequence: CASSSSLGQLAYEQYF.

The chain recombines TRBV12-3 or TRBV12-4 with TRBJ1-2, with 9 bases that match TRBD1. The CDR3 has 12 amino acids. The V and J ends lost 6 bases and 10 bases, in that order; junction bases with no gene match: 6. The CDR3 spells CASSWTGVDYTF. The CDR3 coding sequence is TGTGCCAGCAGCTGGACAGGGGTTGACTACACCTTC.

The V gene is TRBV3-1 (or the pseudogene TRBV3-2), the J gene TRBJ1-3, with 8 nucleotides matching TRBD1. This CDR3 has 15 amino acids. V gave up 4 bases and J gave up 2 bases; unmatched junction bases: 4. Germline assignment: CDR1 LGHDT and CDR2 YNNKEL (reference sequence). The CDR3 bases are TGTGCCAGCAGCCCACGCAGGGGGCCTGGAAACACCATATATTTT. It specifies CASSPRRGPGNTIYF.

The rearrangement joins TRBV27 to TRBJ1-2; TRBD1 agrees at 9 bases. The V and J ends lost 5 bases and 7 bases, in that order; junction bases with no gene match: 11. The CDR3 is 15 residues long. The germline gives CDR1 MNHEY, CDR2 SMNVEV (reference sequence). CDR3 nucleotide sequence: TGTGCCAGCAGTCCAGAATGGGACAGGGAGCGTGGCTACACCTTC. It yields the protein CASSPEWDRERGYTF.

The chain joins TRBV7-3 to TRBJ2-5; the D gene is possibly TRBD2 (5 bases). This CDR3 has 16 amino acids. V lost 2 bases and J lost 2, with 15 bases in between. Germline CDR1 SGHTA, CDR2 FQGTGA. The CDR3 sequence is CASSLLPSRSQETQYF. The CDR3 coding sequence is TGTGCCAGCAGCTTATTGCCTAGCCGCTCTCAAGAGACCCAGTACTTC.

The V call is TRBV3-1 (or the pseudogene TRBV3-2), the J call TRBJ1-2; maybe TRBD1 (5 bases). This CDR3 contains 15 residues. V was trimmed by 6 bases and J by 2 bases, leaving 16 bases between them. From germline, CDR1 is LGHDT and CDR2 YNNKEL (reference sequence). The CDR3 DNA is TGTGCCAGCAGTCTAACGCACAGGATAAACTATGGCTACACCTTC. This sequence encodes CASSLTHRINYGYTF.

The J gene is TRBJ2-3, the V gene TRBV6-6, with TRBD1 matching 10 bases. Trimming removed 8 bases from V and 0 bases from J; junction bases left unmatched: 5. Germline V lookup: CDR1 MNHNY, CDR2 SVGAGI (reference sequence). The CDR3 contains 15 residues. The CDR3 is CASRDRGRSTDTQYF. CDR3 DNA: TGTGCCAGCCGAGACAGGGGGCGCAGCACAGATACGCAGTATTTT.

A few counts support this clone. The chain couples TRBV29-1 to TRBJ2-1; TRBD2 aligns across 13 bases. V was clipped by 4 bases and J by 6 bases; unmatched bases: 12. The CDR3 has 17 residues. Germline-derived CDR1 and CDR2 are SQVTM and ANQGSEA. The CDR3 protein is CSVGGLAGFNRVNEQFF. CDR3 nucleotides: TGCAGCGTTGGGGGACTAGCGGGATTTAATAGGGTCAATGAGCAGTTCTTC.

In its sample, this clone was seen once. V is TRBV6-5 and J is TRBJ2-5; the match to TRBD2 covers 10 bases. CDR3 length: 15 amino acids. The J segment lost 3 bases and the V segment lost 2 bases, leaving 3 bases of the junction unmatched. Germline V lookup: CDR1 MNHEY, CDR2 SVGAGI. The DNA for the CDR3 is TGTGCCAGCAGTTACATTAGCGGGAGGAAAGAGACCCAGTACTTC. This encodes CASSYISGRKETQYF.

This chain joins TRBV29-1 and TRBJ2-7; D unresolved. V shed 4 bases and J shed 1 base, with 5 bases lying between them. The CDR3 extends over 11 amino acids. Germline values: CDR1 SQVTM, CDR2 ANQGSEA. The chain's CDR3 is CSVAYSYEQYF. DNA of the CDR3: TGCAGCGTTGCTTATTCCTACGAGCAGTACTTC.

This rearrangement joins TRBV7-2 to TRBJ2-3; a weak D match, TRBD2 (5 bases). V was pared by 4 bases and J by 2 bases, with 13 bases between. Germline V gene data show CDR1 as SGHTA and CDR2 as FQGNSA. The CDR3 totals 15 residues. The chain's CDR3 is CASSWQRGTTDTQYF. For the CDR3, the DNA is TGTGCCAGCAGCTGGCAACGGGGTACCACAGATACGCAGTATTTT.

The V call is TRBV7-7, the J call TRBJ2-5, with D hard to call. CDR1 is SSHAT and CDR2 is FNYEAQ in the germline V gene (reference sequence). Trimming shortened V by 8 bases and J by 7 bases, and 11 bases separated the two germline ends. The CDR3 has 11 amino acids. As DNA, the CDR3 is TGTGCCAGCCTTGAATCGGGGACCCAGTACTTC. As protein: CASLESGTQYF.